This TCR beta chain comes out of a study of T-cell reconstitution after alpha-beta-depleted transplantation in children (dated by TCRdb to the mid-2010s). Describing the broader study: Using TCR repertoire profiling, the study quantitatively followed how T-cell immune reconstitution unfolded in children after TCRalphabeta/CD19-depleted allogeneic hematopoietic cell transplantation.

Library preparation was by PCR. The sequencer was an Illumina HiSeq 2500. To normalize quantification of the TCRbeta repertoire, the TCR libraries were built with molecular barcoding that relied on unique molecular identifiers. The public reads were run again by TCRdb, first through fastp at Q25 and then through MiXCR, and only productive beta chains were kept. Each entry is one CDR3 protein sequence, shown with its most common DNA and genes. Here the sample has about 500,000 distinct CDR3 sequences; approximately 29% occur a single time. Under 3% of the sample is in the top ten clones. The junction shows trimming of 1 base on V and 2 bases on J, plus 9 bases between the germline ends. The germline V gene gives CDR1 as SNHLY and CDR2 as FYNNEI. The CDR3 runs 14 residues from the cysteine to the valine. Only the CDR3 DNA is retained, 42 bases long and in frame from the first base. In the case of this clonotype: Its antigen is still unknown. Nothing much larger sits one base from this clone, and base qualities are not available.

The sequence joins TRBV2 to TRBJ2-7; perhaps TRBD2 is the D gene, with 6 bases matching. This TCR was recovered from a human donor who donated a stem cell graft to a child with aplastic anemia. Material: PBMCs from the stem cell graft donor, obtained from the stem cell graft. Here the CDR3 is given as CASSEGRGTYEQYV. DNA sequence: TGTGCCAGCAGTGAAGGGAGGGGTACCTACGAGCAGTACGTC.